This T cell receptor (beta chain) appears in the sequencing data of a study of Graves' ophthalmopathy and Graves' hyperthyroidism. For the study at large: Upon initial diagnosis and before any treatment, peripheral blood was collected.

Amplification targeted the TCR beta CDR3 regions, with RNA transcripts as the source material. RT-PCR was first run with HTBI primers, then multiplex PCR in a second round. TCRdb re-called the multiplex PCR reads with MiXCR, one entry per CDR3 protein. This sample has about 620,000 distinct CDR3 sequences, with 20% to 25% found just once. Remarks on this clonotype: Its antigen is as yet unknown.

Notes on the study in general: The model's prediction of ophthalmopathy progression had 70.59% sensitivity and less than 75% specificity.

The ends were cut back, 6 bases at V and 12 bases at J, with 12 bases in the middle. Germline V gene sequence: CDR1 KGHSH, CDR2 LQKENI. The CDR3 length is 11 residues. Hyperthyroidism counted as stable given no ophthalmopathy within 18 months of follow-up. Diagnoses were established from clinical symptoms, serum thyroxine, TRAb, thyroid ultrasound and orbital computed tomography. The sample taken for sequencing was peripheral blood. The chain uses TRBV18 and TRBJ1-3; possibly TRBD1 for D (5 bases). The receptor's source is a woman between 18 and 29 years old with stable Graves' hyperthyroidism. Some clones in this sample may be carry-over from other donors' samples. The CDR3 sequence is CASSGRPFIYF. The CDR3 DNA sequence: TGTGCCAGCTCGGGACGACCCTTCATATATTTT.